The 2 T cell receptor beta chains in this list originate from one sample, sequenced in a study of CD8 T cells in ankylosing spondylitis. TCRdb called the 5' RACE reads again in MiXCR, with one record for every CDR3 protein. The top ten clones hold approximately 17% of a sample with 150,000 to 250,000 distinct CDR3 sequences, around 13% of them seen once. The sample consisted of blood, either unsorted or a sorted T cell fraction (not recorded which). These receptors all stem from a male donor with ankylosing spondylitis or in good health (not recorded which).

There are a few counts of this clonotype. The chain couples TRBV5-5 to TRBJ2-3; 7 nucleotides line up with TRBD1. The CDR3 is made up of 16 amino acids. With V trimmed by 3 bases and J by 2 bases, 9 bases remained unmatched. Germline V gives CDR1 SGHKS, CDR2 YYEKEE (reference sequence). CDR3 region: CASSSRGTELTDTQYF. As DNA, the CDR3 is TGTGCCAGCAGCTCCCGAGGGACAGAACTCACAGATACGCAGTATTTT.

CDR3 DNA sequence: TGTGCCAGCAGTGGCCCAGCAGAAGGTTTCCATCAGCCCCAGCATTTT. Protein: CASSGPAEGFHQPQHF. The rearrangement joins TRBV2 to TRBJ1-5; D is undetermined. Germline CDR1 is SNHLY and CDR2 is FYNNEI. The V and J ends lost 4 bases and 5 bases respectively, with 18 bases between them. This CDR3 region has 16 residues.